The 15 T cell receptor beta chains presented below share a single source sample, sequenced in a study of T-cell memory formation after mild COVID-19. TCRdb reprocessed the 5' RACE reads with MiXCR, giving one entry per CDR3 protein. The sample consists of tens of thousands of distinct CDR3 sequences, about 12% of them appearing once. The sequenced sample was PBMCs or a T cell subset sorted from them (not recorded which). The receptors were sampled from an adult woman who had mild COVID-19 (a few samples of this study predate the infection). Cell type and time point are not known.

This clonotype was seen a few times. The chain couples TRBV7-9 to TRBJ2-3; D remains unclear. V was shortened by 1 base and J by 1 base, with 6 bases between the two germline ends. Germline CDR1 and CDR2: SEHNR and FQNEAQ (reference sequence). This CDR3 is built from 14 residues. The CDR3, as DNA: TGTGCCAGCAGCTTAGGACGCGGCACAGATACGCAGTATTTT. It encodes CASSLGRGTDTQYF. Using reference TRBV7-9 and TRBJ2-3 for the parts outside the CDR3, the full variable domain is DTGVSQNPRHKITKRGQNVTFRCDPISEHNRLYWYRQTLGQGPEFLTYFQNEAQLEKSRLLSDRFSAERPKGSFSTLEIQRTEQGDSAMYLCASSLGRGTDTQYFGPGTRLTVL.

The rearrangement uses TRBV11-2 and TRBJ1-2; D ambiguous. This CDR3 spans 11 amino acids. Germline assignment: CDR1 SGHAT and CDR2 FQNNGV. Trimming took 1 base from V and 7 from J, leaving 4 bases between them. Here the CDR3 DNA reads TGTGCCAGCAGCTTAGTCGGTGGCTACACCTTC. Encoded protein: CASSLVGGYTF.

This clonotype was recorded many times. The CDR3 bases are TGTGCCAGTAGTTTCAGGGGTATCGGCACAGATACGCAGTATTTT. It encodes CASSFRGIGTDTQYF. The chain employs TRBV19 and TRBJ2-3, with D possibly matching TRBD1 (6 bases). The V end was cut by 5 bases, the J end by 1 base, with 13 bases between. Germline assignment: CDR1 LNHDA and CDR2 SQIVND (reference sequence). The CDR3 length is 15 residues.

This clonotype occurred a few times. CDR3 in DNA: TGTGCCATCAGTCCGGCTAGCGGGGGGTCGACAGATACGCAGTATTTT. This codes for CAISPASGGSTDTQYF. The rearrangement joins TRBV10-3 to TRBJ2-3; 11 bases fit TRBD2. V lost 5 bases and J lost 3; bases outside the gene matches: 7. CDR1 is ENHRY, CDR2 SYGVKD, per germline. The CDR3 runs to 16 residues.

This clonotype turned up a few times. The V gene is TRBV5-4, the J gene TRBJ2-5; D is ambiguous. Trimming stripped 0 bases from V and 5 bases from J, with 17 bases between. The germline CDR1 and CDR2 sequences are SGHNT and YYREEE (reference sequence). This CDR3 spans 16 amino acids. The CDR3 loop is CASSLATIVGVETQYF. CDR3 bases: TGTGCCAGCAGCTTGGCTACGATTGTAGGAGTGGAGACCCAGTACTTC.

The rearrangement joins TRBV19 to TRBJ2-1; TRBD2 is a possible D gene (5 bases). The CDR3 runs 15 residues. CDR1 is LNHDA and CDR2 is SQIVND in the germline V gene (reference sequence). The V gene lost 1 base and the J gene lost 6 bases, with 13 bases spanning the gap. The CDR3 DNA reads as TGTGCCAGTAGTATAGTAGGCCTAGCAGGCAATGAGCAGTTCTTC. Amino acid sequence: CASSIVGLAGNEQFF.

CDR3 DNA: TGTGCCAGCAGTTTATCCGGGGGTGTCTCCCCTACGCGGGCGGCTTCCACAGATACGCAGTATTTT. It encodes CASSLSGGVSPTRAASTDTQYF. The chain employs TRBV27 and TRBJ2-3, with D possibly TRBD2 on 6 matching bases. The germline V and J ends were trimmed by 0 bases and 2 bases, with 30 bases remaining between them. The germline V gene has CDR1 MNHEY and CDR2 SMNVEV (reference sequence). This CDR3 spans 22 amino acids.

The chain carries TRBV4-2 and TRBJ2-7, with 8 bases that match TRBD2. In germline, CDR1 is LGHNA, CDR2 YNFKEQ. Losses at the gene ends were 0 bases for V and 0 bases for J; bases not matched to a gene: 4. The CDR3 is 16 amino acids. The CDR3, as DNA: TGTGCCAGCAGCCAAGAGGGAGCGGGAGCCTCCTACGAGCAGTACTTC. It translates to CASSQEGAGASYEQYF.

The rearrangement links TRBV24-1 to TRBJ2-2, with 9 bases matching TRBD1. V shed 4 bases, J shed 3 bases, and the junction held 8 bases outside the gene matches. In germline, CDR1 is KGHDR, CDR2 SFDVKD. The CDR3 runs to 17 residues. DNA for the CDR3: TGTGCCACCAGTGAACCGGACAGGGGCCGGGACACCGGGGAGCTGTTTTTT. This encodes CATSEPDRGRDTGELFF.

This clonotype has only a few counts. The chain employs TRBV12-3 or TRBV12-4 and TRBJ2-7; D unresolved. The V end was cut by 5 bases, the J end by 0 bases, with 8 bases between. The CDR3 spans 13 residues. CDR3: CASSVSFSYEQYF. CDR3 nucleotide sequence: TGTGCCAGCAGTGTGTCGTTCTCCTACGAGCAGTACTTC.

This clonotype is termed medium-sized (0.01 to 0.1%). The V call is TRBV12-3 or TRBV12-4, the J call TRBJ2-7; D is undetermined. Trimming took 4 bases from V and 3 from J, leaving 22 bases between them. This CDR3 has 17 amino acids. In DNA form, the CDR3 reads TGTGCCAGCAGTTCCCGACCTCGCGACTCGGAGCGCTACGAGCAGTACTTC. Its translation is CASSSRPRDSERYEQYF.

This clonotype was counted a few times. The rearrangement uses TRBV11-2 and TRBJ2-7; D uncertain. CDR1 is SGHAT, CDR2 FQNNGV, per germline. This CDR3 region has 16 residues. Trimming left V 4 bases short and J 0 bases short, with 16 bases between. The CDR3 loop reads CASSSQVAAFSYEQYF. In nucleotides, the CDR3 is TGTGCCAGCAGCTCCCAAGTTGCAGCCTTCTCCTACGAGCAGTACTTC.

The V call is TRBV24-1, the J call TRBJ1-1; 10 nucleotides line up with TRBD1. Germline lookup yields CDR1 KGHDR and CDR2 SFDVKD. The CDR3 length is 13 residues. Trimming at V came to 7 bases and at J to 5 bases, leaving 3 bases not matched to a gene. Here the CDR3 reads CATRRQGATEAFF. Here the CDR3 DNA reads TGTGCCACCAGGAGACAGGGGGCAACTGAAGCTTTCTTT.

This clonotype was detected a few times. This sequence joins TRBV27 and TRBJ2-2; 10 bases fit TRBD1. This CDR3 region has 17 residues. Trimming cost V 3 bases and J 6 bases; bases outside gene matches: 10. Germline values: CDR1 MNHEY, CDR2 SMNVEV (reference sequence). The CDR3 region has the DNA TGTGCCAGCAGTTTTGGACAGGGGGTCTATTTGGCCGGGGAGCTGTTTTTT. It codes for CASSFGQGVYLAGELFF.

This clonotype was observed a handful of times. The chain is built from TRBV7-9 and TRBJ2-7; D remains unclear. The V gene lost 8 bases and the J gene lost 0 bases, with 2 bases spanning the gap. Germline loops: CDR1 SEHNR, CDR2 FQNEAQ (reference sequence). There are 10 residues in the CDR3. The chain's CDR3 is CASGSYEQYF. The CDR3 nucleotides are TGTGCCAGCGGCTCCTACGAGCAGTACTTC.